Listed below are T cell receptor beta chains from one sample, sequenced in a study of T cell responses to AZD1222 COVID-19 vaccine. Profiling relied on immunoSEQ multiplex PCR, and the TCRdb table lists in-frame clones only, not all of them. The data contain some 130,000 clones, roughly 88% of them singletons. Sample: peripheral blood, taken on day 0 of AZD1222 vaccination. These receptors were taken from an adult in good health. CDR3s include the opening cysteine and the closing phenylalanine or tryptophan. The D gene is left open where the match is weak. The size entry is marked missing in some rows and otherwise reads once, few, many or a size class.

j_call: TRBJ2-5
clone_size: few
v_call: TRBV19
d_call: TRBD2
cdr3_nt: TGTGCCAGTAGTATTGGAAGTACTAGCGGGTACAACCAAGAGACCCAGTACTTC
cdr3_aa: CASSIGSTSGYNQETQYF

j_call: TRBJ1-5
clone_size: few
v_call: TRBV5-5
d_call: -
cdr3_nt: TGTGCCAGCAGCTTGGAACAGGGCTTGTATCAGCCCCAGCATTTT
cdr3_aa: CASSLEQGLYQPQHF

j_call: TRBJ1-2
clone_size: once
v_call: TRBV19
d_call: -
cdr3_nt: TGTGCCAGTGGATTAGGGTATGGCTACACCTTC
cdr3_aa: CASGLGYGYTF

j_call: TRBJ1-1
clone_size: -
v_call: TRBV6-4
d_call: -
cdr3_nt: TGTGCCAGCAGTGCGGACGGGATGCCGGAGAACACTGAAGCTTTCTTT
cdr3_aa: CASSADGMPENTEAFF

j_call: TRBJ1-1
clone_size: -
v_call: TRBV2
d_call: -
cdr3_nt: TGTGCCAGCAGCCCTAACCTGGGAGGTAACACTGAAGCTTTCTTT
cdr3_aa: CASSPNLGGNTEAFF

j_call: TRBJ1-2
clone_size: -
v_call: TRBV10-3
d_call: -
cdr3_nt: TGTGCCATCAGTGACCCCGTTAGGAGGGGATATGGCTACACCTTC
cdr3_aa: CAISDPVRRGYGYTF

j_call: TRBJ1-1
clone_size: -
v_call: TRBV7-9
d_call: TRBD1
cdr3_nt: TGTGCCAGCAGCTTTGGACAGGGGGCGTCGGGCACTGAAGCTTTCTTT
cdr3_aa: CASSFGQGASGTEAFF

j_call: TRBJ2-7
clone_size: -
v_call: TRBV2
d_call: -
cdr3_nt: TGTGCCAGCACCCCGGGACGTCTAGGGCAGTACTTC
cdr3_aa: CASTPGRLGQYF

j_call: TRBJ2-1
clone_size: -
v_call: TRBV15
d_call: TRBD1
cdr3_nt: TGTGCCACCACCGGACAGGGGGCATGGGGTGAGCAGTTCTTC
cdr3_aa: CATTGQGAWGEQFF

j_call: TRBJ2-6
clone_size: -
v_call: TRBV19
d_call: TRBD2
cdr3_nt: TGTGCCAGTAGTATAGCCGCGGGAGGGGGCGATGGGGCCAACGTCCTGACTTTC
cdr3_aa: CASSIAAGGGDGANVLTF

j_call: TRBJ1-1
clone_size: -
v_call: TRBV9
d_call: -
cdr3_nt: TGTGCCAGCAGCGAAGGCAGGTACACTGAAGCTTTCTTT
cdr3_aa: CASSEGRYTEAFF

j_call: TRBJ1-2
clone_size: -
v_call: TRBV7-2
d_call: TRBD1
cdr3_nt: TGTGCCAGCAGCCCCCGCCCCGGGACAGGGCCCTTTGGTGGCTACACCTTC
cdr3_aa: CASSPRPGTGPFGGYTF

j_call: TRBJ1-2
clone_size: -
v_call: TRBV6-2/TRBV6-3
d_call: -
cdr3_nt: TGTGCCAGCAGTTACTCGGGGGCCCTTGGGGGCTACACCTTC
cdr3_aa: CASSYSGALGGYTF

j_call: TRBJ1-5
clone_size: -
v_call: TRBV30
d_call: -
cdr3_nt: TGTGCCTGGAGGGGGAATCAACAGCCCCAGCATTTT
cdr3_aa: CAWRGNQQPQHF

j_call: TRBJ2-3
clone_size: few
v_call: TRBV3-1/TRBV3-2
d_call: -
cdr3_nt: TGTGCCAGCAGCCAAGGGGACAGCACAGATACGCAGTATTTT
cdr3_aa: CASSQGDSTDTQYF

j_call: TRBJ1-3
clone_size: -
v_call: TRBV7-7
d_call: -
cdr3_nt: TGTGCCAGCAGCTTAGGCGGGGGGTCTGGAAACACCATATATTTT
cdr3_aa: CASSLGGGSGNTIYF

j_call: TRBJ2-5
clone_size: -
v_call: TRBV6-6
d_call: TRBD2
cdr3_nt: TGTGCCAGCAGTTATATCGGGGGGGAGACCCAGTACTTC
cdr3_aa: CASSYIGGETQYF

j_call: TRBJ1-5
clone_size: few
v_call: TRBV4-1
d_call: -
cdr3_nt: TGCGCCAGCAGCCAAGATCCCCCCCAGGGACAAAATCAGCCCCAGCATTTT
cdr3_aa: CASSQDPPQGQNQPQHF

j_call: TRBJ1-1
clone_size: -
v_call: TRBV5-1
d_call: TRBD1
cdr3_nt: TGCGCCAGCAGTCGGACAGGGGTGAACACTGAAGCTTTCTTT
cdr3_aa: CASSRTGVNTEAFF

j_call: TRBJ1-3
clone_size: once
v_call: TRBV10-1
d_call: -
cdr3_nt: TGCGCCAGCAGTCCCCCTTCTGGAAACACCATATATTTT
cdr3_aa: CASSPPSGNTIYF

j_call: TRBJ1-2
clone_size: -
v_call: TRBV7-9
d_call: -
cdr3_nt: TGTGCCAGCAGCCCCTTGGGCGAGGGGCGCGCCTATGGCTACACCTTC
cdr3_aa: CASSPLGEGRAYGYTF

j_call: TRBJ1-5
clone_size: -
v_call: TRBV6-6
d_call: TRBD1
cdr3_nt: TGTGCCAGCAGTACGACAGGGGGCCGACAGCCCCAGCATTTT
cdr3_aa: CASSTTGGRQPQHF

j_call: TRBJ2-7
clone_size: -
v_call: TRBV19
d_call: -
cdr3_nt: TGTGCCAGTAGTCCCTCGGACAGAAGGGAGCAGTACTTC
cdr3_aa: CASSPSDRREQYF

j_call: TRBJ1-5
clone_size: -
v_call: TRBV5-1
d_call: -
cdr3_nt: TGCGCCAGCAGCTGGGACCACAATCAGCCCCAGCATTTT
cdr3_aa: CASSWDHNQPQHF

j_call: TRBJ1-1
clone_size: -
v_call: TRBV5-4
d_call: -
cdr3_nt: TGTGCCAGCAGCCCCACGACAGGGAACACTGAAGCTTTCTTT
cdr3_aa: CASSPTTGNTEAFF

j_call: TRBJ2-1
clone_size: -
v_call: TRBV5-1
d_call: -
cdr3_nt: TGCGCCAGCAGGGGAAGGTGGGATGAGCAGTTCTTC
cdr3_aa: CASRGRWDEQFF

j_call: TRBJ2-1
clone_size: -
v_call: TRBV7-3
d_call: -
cdr3_nt: TGTGCCAGCAGCTTCTTGAGCCGCAATGAGCAGTTCTTC
cdr3_aa: CASSFLSRNEQFF

j_call: TRBJ1-2
clone_size: -
v_call: TRBV7-9
d_call: -
cdr3_nt: TGTGCCAGCAGCTTAGGGTGGACAGACTATGGCTACACCTTC
cdr3_aa: CASSLGWTDYGYTF

j_call: TRBJ2-5
clone_size: -
v_call: TRBV7-8
d_call: -
cdr3_nt: TGTGCCAGCAGCCCATCCATTAGACAAGAGACCCAGTACTTC
cdr3_aa: CASSPSIRQETQYF

j_call: TRBJ2-2
clone_size: -
v_call: TRBV7-2
d_call: TRBD1
cdr3_nt: TGTGCCAGCAGCTCCGGACAGGGGGCAGGCACCGGGGAGCTGTTTTTT
cdr3_aa: CASSSGQGAGTGELFF

j_call: TRBJ1-1
clone_size: -
v_call: TRBV4-3
d_call: -
cdr3_nt: TGCGCCAGCAGCCAAGATGAGGGGATCACAGCTTTCTTT
cdr3_aa: CASSQDEGITAFF

j_call: TRBJ2-5
clone_size: once
v_call: TRBV4-3
d_call: TRBD2
cdr3_nt: TGCGCCAGCAGCCAAGGGCTAGCGGGGGGGCGAATGGAGACCCAGTACTTC
cdr3_aa: CASSQGLAGGRMETQYF